This T cell receptor (beta chain) was captured in a study of identical twins. Broader study findings: Analyses of zero insertions could, in part, be confounded by invariant MAIT and iNKT cells. A cross-sectional statistical analysis, not follow-up of the same donors, supported the conclusions. Whereas memory repertoires showed no such difference, abundant cord blood beta clonotypes carried fewer insertions. Twins shared out-of-frame alpha sequences with excess low generation probability.

There are 15 residues in the CDR3. V lost 2 bases and J lost 0, with 11 bases in between. Germline V gene data show CDR1 as DFQATT and CDR2 as SNEGSKA (reference sequence). TCRdb re-analysed the 5' RACE reads in MiXCR, keeping a single row per CDR3 protein. The sample holds hundreds of thousands of distinct CDR3 sequences; 5.5% to 6.5% are singletons and the top ten take around 2%. This clonotype was found many times. Its antigen is still unknown. The rearrangement uses TRBV20-1 and TRBJ1-5; D is possibly TRBD1 (6 bases). This clonotype originated in a young man in good health. The sample was naive T cells sorted from blood. As DNA, the CDR3 is TGCAGTGCTAGACCCGAACAGGGTAGCAATCAGCCCCAGCATTTT. Translated, it gives CSARPEQGSNQPQHF.